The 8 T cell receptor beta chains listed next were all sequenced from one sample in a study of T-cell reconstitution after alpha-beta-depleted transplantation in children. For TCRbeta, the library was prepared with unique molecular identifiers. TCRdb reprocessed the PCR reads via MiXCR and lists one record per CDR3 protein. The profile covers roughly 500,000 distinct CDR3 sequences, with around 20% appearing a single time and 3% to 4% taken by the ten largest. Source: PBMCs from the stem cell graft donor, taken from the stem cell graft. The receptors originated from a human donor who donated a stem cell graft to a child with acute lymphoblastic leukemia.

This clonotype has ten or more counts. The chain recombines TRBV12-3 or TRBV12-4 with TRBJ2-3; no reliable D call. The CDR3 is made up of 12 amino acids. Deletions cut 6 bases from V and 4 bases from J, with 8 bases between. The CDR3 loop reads CASSLTSDTQYF. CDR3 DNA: TGTGCCAGCAGCTTAACATCAGATACGCAGTATTTT.

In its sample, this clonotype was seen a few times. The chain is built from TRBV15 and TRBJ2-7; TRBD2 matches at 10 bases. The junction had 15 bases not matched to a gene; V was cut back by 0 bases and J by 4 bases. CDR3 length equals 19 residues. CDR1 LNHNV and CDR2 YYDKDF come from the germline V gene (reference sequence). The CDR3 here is CATSRDRVRTPSGRYEQYF. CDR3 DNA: TGTGCCACCAGCAGAGATAGAGTGCGCACTCCTAGCGGGAGATACGAGCAGTACTTC. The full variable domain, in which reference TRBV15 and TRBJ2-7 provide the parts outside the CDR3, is DAMVIQNPRYQVTQFGKPVTLSCSQTLNHNVMYWYQQKSSQAPKLLFHYYDKDFNNEADTPDNFQSRRPNTSFCFLDIRSPGLGDTAMYLCATSRDRVRTPSGRYEQYFGPGTRLTVT.

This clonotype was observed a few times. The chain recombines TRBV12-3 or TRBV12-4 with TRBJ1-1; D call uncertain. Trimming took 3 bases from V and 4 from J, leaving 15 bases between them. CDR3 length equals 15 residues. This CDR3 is CASSFLGRVGTEAFF. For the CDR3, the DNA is TGTGCCAGCAGTTTCCTTGGGAGAGTGGGCACTGAAGCTTTCTTT.

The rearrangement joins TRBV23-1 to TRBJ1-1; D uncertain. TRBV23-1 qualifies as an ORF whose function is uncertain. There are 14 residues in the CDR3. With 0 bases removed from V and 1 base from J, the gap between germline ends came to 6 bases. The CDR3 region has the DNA TGCGCCAGCAGTCAATCGTACAGGAACACTGAAGCTTTCTTT. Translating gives CASSQSYRNTEAFF.

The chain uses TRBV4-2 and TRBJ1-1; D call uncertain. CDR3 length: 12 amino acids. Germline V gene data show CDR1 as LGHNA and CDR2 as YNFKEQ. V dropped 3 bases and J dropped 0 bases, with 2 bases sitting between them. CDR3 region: CASSHLNTEAFF. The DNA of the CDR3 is TGTGCCAGCAGCCATTTGAACACTGAAGCTTTCTTT.

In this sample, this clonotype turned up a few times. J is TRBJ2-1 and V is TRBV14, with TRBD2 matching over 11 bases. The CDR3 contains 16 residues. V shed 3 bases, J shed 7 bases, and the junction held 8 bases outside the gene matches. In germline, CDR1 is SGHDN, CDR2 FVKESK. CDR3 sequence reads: CASSHRPGLAENEQFF. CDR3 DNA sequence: TGTGCCAGCAGCCACCGACCGGGACTAGCGGAGAATGAGCAGTTCTTC.

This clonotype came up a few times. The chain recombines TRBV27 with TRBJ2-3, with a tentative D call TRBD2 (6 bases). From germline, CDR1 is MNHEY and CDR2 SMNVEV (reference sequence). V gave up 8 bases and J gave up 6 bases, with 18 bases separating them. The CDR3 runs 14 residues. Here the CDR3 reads CASARGLAFDTQYF. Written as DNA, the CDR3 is TGTGCCAGCGCCCGGGGCCTAGCGTTCGATACGCAGTATTTT.

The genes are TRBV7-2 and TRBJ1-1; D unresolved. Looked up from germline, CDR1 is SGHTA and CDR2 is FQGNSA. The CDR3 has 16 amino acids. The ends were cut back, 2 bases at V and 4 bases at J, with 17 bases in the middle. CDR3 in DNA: TGTGCCAGCAGCTTATGGGAGATCGGTAAGGGCACTGAAGCTTTCTTT. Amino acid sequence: CASSLWEIGKGTEAFF.